This T cell receptor (beta chain) was profiled in a study of neurological immune-mediated disorders. Study observations and caveats: Multiple sclerosis, the disease with the least TCR clonal expansion, fell below healthy controls, whereas HTLV-1-associated myelopathy showed the most.

TCRdb redid the calling of the 5' RACE reads with MiXCR, one entry per CDR3 protein. The sample has some 70,000 distinct CDR3 sequences; less than 5.5% are singletons. As to this clonotype: Its antigen is not identified.

The clonotype comes from a young man with multiple sclerosis. Material for sequencing was PBMCs.

The chain's CDR3 is CAPRERGALYEQYV. The CDR3 region has the DNA TGTGCCCCAAGAGAACGGGGGGCCCTCTACGAGCAGTACGTC. This chain uses TRBV7-2 with TRBJ2-7; weak D call: TRBD2 (7 bases). The CDR3 totals 14 residues. CDR1 SGHTA and CDR2 FQGNSA come from the germline V gene. V was shortened by 11 bases and J by 3 bases, with 20 bases between the two germline ends.